This record covers a single T cell receptor (beta chain). Its antigen remains unknown. This record belongs to a study of molecular identifiers for immune sequencing clone quantification. Turning to the study itself: Replicates involved a five-way split of RNA from around 20,000 or 99,000 naive CD8 cells, with sequencing of four. Broader study findings: Spiked Jurkat TCR RNA originating from one cell could reportedly be identified amid approximately 900,000 naive cells. Clones carrying above 20 RNA copies accounted for over 97% of effector molecules, under 1% in naive cells.

MiXCR, applied by TCRdb to the PCR reads, yields one record per CDR3 protein. The sample shows 400,000 to 600,000 distinct CDR3 sequences, around 23% of them seen only once. The CDR3 consists of 16 residues. The V gene's germline CDR1 is LGHNA and CDR2 YSLEER. V was pared by 1 base and J by 0 bases, with 11 bases between. Libraries for naive CD8 T cells, which were made from approximately 20,000 to 980,000 sorted cells, drew on 10%, 30% or 50% of the RNA. The origin of this receptor is a human donor in good health. Some libraries in this study had Jurkat cell RNA spiked in. Sequencing was performed on naive CD8+ T cells from blood, with Jurkat cell RNA spiked in. As for subset: FACS-sorted CD8+CD4-CCR7+CD45RA+ naive T cells. The V gene is TRBV4-3, the J gene TRBJ2-3; D gene unclear. This CDR3 is CASSQGHLTSTDTQYF. Written as DNA, the CDR3 is TGCGCCAGCAGCCAAGGTCATCTAACTAGCACAGATACGCAGTATTTT.